This TCR beta chain was sequenced during a study of blood T cells in healthy people across ages. With a J-beta primer mix and a sample-barcoded 5' primer, a second PCR ran about 6 to 11 cycles. TCRdb ran MiXCR on the 5' RACE reads and lists one entry per CDR3 protein. The sample yields around 1,100,000 distinct CDR3 sequences, roughly two fifths seen once. Trimming stripped 10 bases from V and 0 bases from J, with 16 bases between. CDR1 is MDHEN and CDR2 is SYDVKM in the germline V gene. There are 14 residues in the CDR3. This clonotype was seen a few times. The chain couples TRBV28 to TRBJ2-7; D may be TRBD2 (6 bases). This clonotype was obtained from a man younger than 30 in good health. Material: blood. The CDR3 region has the DNA TGTGCCATCTCAGGCGGGGAAGACTCCTACGAGCAGTACTTC. It is translated as CAISGGEDSYEQYF.